This TCR beta chain was profiled in a study of T cell repertoires in cytomegalovirus infection. TCRdb redid the calling of the reads with MiXCR, one entry per CDR3 protein. The table shows about 830,000 distinct CDR3 sequences, with 30% to 35% occurring only once. This clonotype turned up a few times. Its specificity is not known. The CDR3 extends over 14 amino acids. Germline V CDR1 and CDR2: MNHEY, SMNVEV (reference sequence). V was pared by 5 bases and J by 3 bases, with 11 bases between. Sequencing used cultured CD8+ T cells from PBMCs, obtained from culture after CMV antigen stimulation. The TCR comes from a human donor in good health (CMV status not recorded). Some clones in this sample may be carry-over from other donors' samples. V usage is TRBV27 and J usage is TRBJ1-5; perhaps TRBD1 as D (5 bases). This CDR3 is CASSPQGNNQPQHF. The CDR3 bases are TGTGCCAGCAGTCCCCAGGGAAACAATCAGCCCCAGCATTTT.